The present entry profiles one TCR beta chain with its context. The data belong to a study of blood T cell repertoires in COVID-19. About the study: There were acute and convalescent COVID-19 samples, and they came from the United States, Italy and Spain. T cells, B-cell-depleted T cells, or PBMCs provided the cDNA or gDNA that served as material.

The CDR3 has 13 residues. Per germline, CDR1 SGHDT and CDR2 YYEEEE. V shed 0 bases and J shed 12 bases, with 10 bases lying between them. Using immunoSEQ multiplex PCR, the repertoire was profiled, and TCRdb retains in-frame clones only, with some absent. Of roughly 150,000 clones in the sample, around 83% were seen once. This TCR derives from a woman aged 70-85 years who had recovered from COVID-19. Sequenced input: peripheral blood. The J gene is TRBJ1-6, the V gene TRBV5-6; no clear D gene. CDR3 amino acids: CASSLGPDGPLHF. The CDR3 nucleotides read TGTGCCAGCAGCTTGGGTCCAGATGGACCCCTCCACTTT. Looking up the rest from reference TRBV5-6 and TRBJ1-6 gives the full variable domain: DAGVTQSPTHLIKTRGQQVTLRCSPKSGHDTVSWYQQALGQGPQFIFQYYEEEERQRGNFPDRFSGHQFPNYSSELNVNALLLGDSALYLCASSLGPDGPLHFGNGTRLTVT.